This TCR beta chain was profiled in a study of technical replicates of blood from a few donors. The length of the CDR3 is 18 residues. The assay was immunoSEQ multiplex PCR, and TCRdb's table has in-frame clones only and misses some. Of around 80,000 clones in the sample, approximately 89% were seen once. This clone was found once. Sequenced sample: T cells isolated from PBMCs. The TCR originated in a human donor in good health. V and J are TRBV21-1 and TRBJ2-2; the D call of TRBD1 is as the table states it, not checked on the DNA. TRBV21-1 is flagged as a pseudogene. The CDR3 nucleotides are TGTGCCAGCAGCAAAGCGCCGGTAGGGGGTAGGGGTACCGGGGAGCTGTTTTTT. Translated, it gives CASSKAPVGGRGTGELFF.